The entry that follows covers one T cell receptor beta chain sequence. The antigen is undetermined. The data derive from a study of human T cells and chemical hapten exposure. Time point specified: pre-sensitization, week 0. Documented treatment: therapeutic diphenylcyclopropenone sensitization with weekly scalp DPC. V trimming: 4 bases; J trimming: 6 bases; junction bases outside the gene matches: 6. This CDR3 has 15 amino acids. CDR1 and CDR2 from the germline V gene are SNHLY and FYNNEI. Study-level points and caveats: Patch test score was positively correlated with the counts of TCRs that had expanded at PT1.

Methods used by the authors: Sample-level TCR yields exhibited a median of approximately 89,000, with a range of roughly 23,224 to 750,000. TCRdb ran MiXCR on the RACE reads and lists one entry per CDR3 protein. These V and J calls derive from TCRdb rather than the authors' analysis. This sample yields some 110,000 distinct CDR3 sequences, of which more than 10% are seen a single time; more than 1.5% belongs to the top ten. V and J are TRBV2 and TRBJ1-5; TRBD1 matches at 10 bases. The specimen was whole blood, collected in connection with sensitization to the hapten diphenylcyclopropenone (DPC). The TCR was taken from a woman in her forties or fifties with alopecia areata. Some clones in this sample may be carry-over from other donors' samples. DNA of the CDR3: TGTGCCAGCAGTGCGGACAGGGGGGTGTTTCAGCCCCAGCATTTT. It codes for CASSADRGVFQPQHF.